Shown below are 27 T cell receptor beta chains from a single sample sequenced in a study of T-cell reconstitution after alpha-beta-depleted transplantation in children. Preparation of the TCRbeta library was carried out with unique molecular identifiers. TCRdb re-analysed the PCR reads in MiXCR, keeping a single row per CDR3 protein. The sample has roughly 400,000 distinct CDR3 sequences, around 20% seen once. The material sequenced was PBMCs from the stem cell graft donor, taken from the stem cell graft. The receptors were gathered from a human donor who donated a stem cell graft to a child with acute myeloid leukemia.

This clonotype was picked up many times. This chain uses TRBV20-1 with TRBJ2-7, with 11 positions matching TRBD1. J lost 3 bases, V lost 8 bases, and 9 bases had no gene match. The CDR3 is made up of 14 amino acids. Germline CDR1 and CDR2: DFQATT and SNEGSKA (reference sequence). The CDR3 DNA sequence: TGCAGTCAATGGTCCGGGACAGGGGGCTACGAGCAGTACTTC. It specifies CSQWSGTGGYEQYF.

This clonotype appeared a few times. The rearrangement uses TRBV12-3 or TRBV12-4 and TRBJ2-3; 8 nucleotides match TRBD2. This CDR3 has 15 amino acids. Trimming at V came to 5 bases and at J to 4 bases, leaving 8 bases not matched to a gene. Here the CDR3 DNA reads TGTGCCAGCAGTCCGAGCGGGGGTTGGTCAGATACGCAGTATTTT. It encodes CASSPSGGWSDTQYF.

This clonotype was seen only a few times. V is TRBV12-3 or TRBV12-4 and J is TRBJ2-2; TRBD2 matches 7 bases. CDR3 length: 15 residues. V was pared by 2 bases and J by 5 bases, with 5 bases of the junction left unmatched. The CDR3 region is CASSLISGSTGELFF. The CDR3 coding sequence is TGTGCCAGCAGTTTAATTAGCGGGTCTACCGGGGAGCTGTTTTTT.

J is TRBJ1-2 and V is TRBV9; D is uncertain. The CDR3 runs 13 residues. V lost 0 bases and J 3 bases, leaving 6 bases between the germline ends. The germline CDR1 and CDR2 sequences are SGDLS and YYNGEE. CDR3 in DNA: TGTGCCAGCAGCGTAGAAACAGACTATGGCTACACCTTC. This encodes CASSVETDYGYTF.

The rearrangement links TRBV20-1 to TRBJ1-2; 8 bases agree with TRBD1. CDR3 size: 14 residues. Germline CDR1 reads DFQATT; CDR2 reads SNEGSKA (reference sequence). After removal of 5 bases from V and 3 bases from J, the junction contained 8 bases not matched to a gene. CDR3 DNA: TGCAGTGCTCGTGAACAGGGGGTTGACTATGGCTACACCTTC. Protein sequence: CSAREQGVDYGYTF.

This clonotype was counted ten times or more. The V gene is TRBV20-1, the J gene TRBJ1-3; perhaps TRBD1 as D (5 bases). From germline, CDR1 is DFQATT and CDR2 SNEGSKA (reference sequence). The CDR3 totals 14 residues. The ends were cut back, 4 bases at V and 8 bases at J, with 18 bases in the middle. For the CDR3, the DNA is TGCAGTGCTACAGGGTTTGGAGGTGGGGACACCATATATTTT. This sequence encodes CSATGFGGGDTIYF.

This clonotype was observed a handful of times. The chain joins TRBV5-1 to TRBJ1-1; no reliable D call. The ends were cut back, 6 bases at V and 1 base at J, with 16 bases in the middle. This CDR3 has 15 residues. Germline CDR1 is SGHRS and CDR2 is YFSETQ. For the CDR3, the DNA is TGCGCCAGCAACCCCTTGTGGATGCAGAACACTGAAGCTTTCTTT. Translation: CASNPLWMQNTEAFF. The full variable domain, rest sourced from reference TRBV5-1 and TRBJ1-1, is KAGVTQTPRYLIKTRGQQVTLSCSPISGHRSVSWYQQTPGQGLQFLFEYFSETQRNKGNFPGRFSGRQFSNSRSEMNVSTLELGDSALYLCASNPLWMQNTEAFFGQGTRLTVV.

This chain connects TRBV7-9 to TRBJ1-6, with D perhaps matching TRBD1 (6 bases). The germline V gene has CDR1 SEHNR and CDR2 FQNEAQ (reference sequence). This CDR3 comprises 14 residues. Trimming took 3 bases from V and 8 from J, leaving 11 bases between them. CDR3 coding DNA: TGTGCCAGCAGCTTCCGGACAGACCATTCACCCCTCCACTTT. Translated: CASSFRTDHSPLHF.

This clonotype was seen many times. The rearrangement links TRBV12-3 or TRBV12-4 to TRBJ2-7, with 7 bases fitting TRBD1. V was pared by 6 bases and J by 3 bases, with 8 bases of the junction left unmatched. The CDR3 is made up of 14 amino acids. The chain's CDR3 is CASSPDRVGYEQYF. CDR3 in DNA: TGTGCCAGCAGCCCCGACAGGGTAGGCTACGAGCAGTACTTC.

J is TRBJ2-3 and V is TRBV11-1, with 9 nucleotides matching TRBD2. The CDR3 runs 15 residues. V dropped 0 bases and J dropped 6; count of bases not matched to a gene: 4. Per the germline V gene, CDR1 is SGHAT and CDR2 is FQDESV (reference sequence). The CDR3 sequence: CASSLALTSGDTQYF. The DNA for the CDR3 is TGTGCCAGCAGCTTAGCCCTCACTAGCGGGGATACGCAGTATTTT.

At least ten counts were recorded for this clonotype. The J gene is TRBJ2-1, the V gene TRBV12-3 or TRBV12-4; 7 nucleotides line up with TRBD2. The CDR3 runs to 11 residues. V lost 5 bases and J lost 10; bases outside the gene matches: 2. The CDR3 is CASSELAEQFF. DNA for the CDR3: TGTGCCAGCAGTGAACTAGCGGAGCAGTTCTTC.

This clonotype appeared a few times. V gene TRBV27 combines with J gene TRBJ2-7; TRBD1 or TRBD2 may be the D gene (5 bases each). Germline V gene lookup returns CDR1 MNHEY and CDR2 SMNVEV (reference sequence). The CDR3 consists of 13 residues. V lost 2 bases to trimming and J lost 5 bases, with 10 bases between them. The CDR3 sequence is CASSLVGVHEQYF. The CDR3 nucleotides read TGTGCCAGCAGTTTAGTGGGGGTACACGAGCAGTACTTC.

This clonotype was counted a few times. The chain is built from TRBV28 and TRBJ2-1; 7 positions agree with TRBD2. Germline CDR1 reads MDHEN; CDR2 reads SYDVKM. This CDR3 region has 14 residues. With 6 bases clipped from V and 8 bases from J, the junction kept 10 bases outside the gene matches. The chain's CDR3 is CASRQRTSGHEQFF. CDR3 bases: TGTGCCAGCAGACAAAGGACTAGTGGGCATGAGCAGTTCTTC. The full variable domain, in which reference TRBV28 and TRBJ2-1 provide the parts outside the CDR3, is DVKVTQSSRYLVKRTGEKVFLECVQDMDHENMFWYRQDPGLGLRLIYFSYDVKMKEKGDIPEGYSVSREKKERFSLILESASTNQTSMYLCASRQRTSGHEQFFGPGTRLTVL.

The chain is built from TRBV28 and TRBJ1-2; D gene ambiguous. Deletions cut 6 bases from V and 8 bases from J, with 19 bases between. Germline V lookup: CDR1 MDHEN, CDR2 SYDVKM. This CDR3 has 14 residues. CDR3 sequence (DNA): TGTGCCAGCAGCCCGCAGTTGGCGGGTGGCGGCTACACCTTC. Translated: CASSPQLAGGGYTF.

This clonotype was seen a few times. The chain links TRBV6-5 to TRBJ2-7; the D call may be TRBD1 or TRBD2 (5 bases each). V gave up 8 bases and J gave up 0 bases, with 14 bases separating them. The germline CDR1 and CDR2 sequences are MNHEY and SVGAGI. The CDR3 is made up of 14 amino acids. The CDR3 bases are TGTGCCAGCCAGAGGGGCGTTAGCTCCTACGAGCAGTACTTC. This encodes CASQRGVSSYEQYF.

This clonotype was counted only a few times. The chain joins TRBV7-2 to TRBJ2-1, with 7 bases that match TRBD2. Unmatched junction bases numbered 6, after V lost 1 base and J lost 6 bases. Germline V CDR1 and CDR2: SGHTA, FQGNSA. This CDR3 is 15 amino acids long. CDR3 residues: CASSLVGGSGNEQFF. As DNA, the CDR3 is TGTGCCAGCAGCTTAGTCGGCGGGAGTGGCAATGAGCAGTTCTTC. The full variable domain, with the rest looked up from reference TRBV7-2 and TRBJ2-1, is GAGVSQSPSNKVTEKGKDVELRCDPISGHTALYWYRQSLGQGLEFLIYFQGNSAPDKSGLPSDRFSAERTGGSVSTLTIQRTQQEDSAVYLCASSLVGGSGNEQFFGPGTRLTVL.

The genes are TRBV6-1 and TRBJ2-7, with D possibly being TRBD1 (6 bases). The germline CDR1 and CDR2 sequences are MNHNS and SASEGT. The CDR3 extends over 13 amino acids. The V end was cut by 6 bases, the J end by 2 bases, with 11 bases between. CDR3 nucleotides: TGTGCCAGCAGACCGACAGGCACCTACGAGCAGTACTTC. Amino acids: CASRPTGTYEQYF.

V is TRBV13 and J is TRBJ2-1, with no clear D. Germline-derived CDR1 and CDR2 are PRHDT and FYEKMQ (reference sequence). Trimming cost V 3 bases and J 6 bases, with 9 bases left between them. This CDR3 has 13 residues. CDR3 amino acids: CASSFVLPNEQFF. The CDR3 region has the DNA TGTGCCAGCAGCTTTGTACTACCCAATGAGCAGTTCTTC.

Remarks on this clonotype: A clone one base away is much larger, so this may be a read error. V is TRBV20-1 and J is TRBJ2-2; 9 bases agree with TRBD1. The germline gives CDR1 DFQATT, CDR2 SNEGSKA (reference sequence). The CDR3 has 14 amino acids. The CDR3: CRALVGQGVGEPFF. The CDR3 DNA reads TGCAGAGCCCTGGTGGGACAGGGAGTCGGGGAGCCGTTTTTT.

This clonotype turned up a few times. CDR3 coding DNA: TGTGCCACCAGTGATTGGACTAGCGGGAGTCAGGATGAGCAGTTCTTC. Translated, it gives CATSDWTSGSQDEQFF. The rearrangement joins TRBV24-1 to TRBJ2-1; 13 bases fit TRBD2. After removal of 2 bases from V and 8 bases from J, the junction contained 5 bases not matched to a gene. This CDR3 has 16 amino acids. Germline CDR1 KGHDR, CDR2 SFDVKD.

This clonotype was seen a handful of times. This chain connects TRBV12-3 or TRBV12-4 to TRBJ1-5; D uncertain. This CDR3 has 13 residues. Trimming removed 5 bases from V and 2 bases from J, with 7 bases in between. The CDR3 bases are TGTGCCAGCAGTCCCCTGGGCAATCAGCCCCAGCATTTT. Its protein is CASSPLGNQPQHF.

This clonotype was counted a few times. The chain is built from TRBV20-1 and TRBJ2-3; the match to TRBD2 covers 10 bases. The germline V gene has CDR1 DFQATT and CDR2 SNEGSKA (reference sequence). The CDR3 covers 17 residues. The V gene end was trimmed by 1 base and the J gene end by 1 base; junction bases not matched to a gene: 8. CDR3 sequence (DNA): TGCAGTGCTAGAGGTGTAATAGCGGGAGGCGGCACAGATACGCAGTATTTT. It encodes CSARGVIAGGGTDTQYF.

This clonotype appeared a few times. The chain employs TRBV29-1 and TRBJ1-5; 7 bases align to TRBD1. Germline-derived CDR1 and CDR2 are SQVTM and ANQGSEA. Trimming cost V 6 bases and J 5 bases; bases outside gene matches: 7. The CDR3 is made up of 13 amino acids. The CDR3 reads CSVVTGLYQPQHF. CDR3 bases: TGCAGCGTAGTGACAGGGCTCTATCAGCCCCAGCATTTT. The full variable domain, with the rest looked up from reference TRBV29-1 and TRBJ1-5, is SAVISQKPSRDICQRGTSLTIQCQVDSQVTMMFWYRQQPGQSLTLIATANQGSEATYESGFVIDKFPISRPNLTFSTLTVSNMSPEDSSIYLCSVVTGLYQPQHFGDGTRLSIL.

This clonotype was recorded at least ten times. The chain's CDR3 is CSARNANINTGELFF. CDR3 bases: TGCAGTGCTAGAAACGCCAACATCAACACCGGGGAGCTGTTTTTT. The V gene is TRBV20-1, the J gene TRBJ2-2; D unresolved. Germline CDR1 DFQATT, CDR2 SNEGSKA (reference sequence). The ends were cut back, 2 bases at V and 2 bases at J, with 12 bases in the middle. The CDR3 totals 15 residues.

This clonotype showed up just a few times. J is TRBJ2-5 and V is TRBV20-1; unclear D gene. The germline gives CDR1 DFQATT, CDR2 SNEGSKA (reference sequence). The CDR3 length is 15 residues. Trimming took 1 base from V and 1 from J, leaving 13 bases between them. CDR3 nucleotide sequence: TGCAGTGCTAGAGCCGCCGGACCCCTCCAAGAGACCCAGTACTTC. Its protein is CSARAAGPLQETQYF.

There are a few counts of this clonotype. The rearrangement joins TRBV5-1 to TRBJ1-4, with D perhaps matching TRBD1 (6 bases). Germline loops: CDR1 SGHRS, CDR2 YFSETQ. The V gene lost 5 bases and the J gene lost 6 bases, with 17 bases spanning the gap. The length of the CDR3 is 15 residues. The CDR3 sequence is CASSFGMNRDEKLFF. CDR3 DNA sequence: TGCGCCAGCAGTTTCGGTATGAACAGGGATGAAAAACTGTTTTTT.

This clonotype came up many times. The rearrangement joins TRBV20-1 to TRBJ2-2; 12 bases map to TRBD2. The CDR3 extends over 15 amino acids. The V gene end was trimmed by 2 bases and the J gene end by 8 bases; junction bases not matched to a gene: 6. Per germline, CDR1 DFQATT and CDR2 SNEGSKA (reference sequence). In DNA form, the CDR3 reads TGCAGTGCTAGAAGACTAGCGGGAGCATCAGGGGAGCTGTTTTTT. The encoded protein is CSARRLAGASGELFF.